The 5 T cell receptor beta chains listed next were all sequenced from one sample in a study of tumor-infiltrating lymphocytes in localized non-small cell lung cancer (dated by TCRdb to the early 2020s). Library preparation employed the immunoSEQ multiplex PCR assay. TCRdb mirrors the immuneACCESS table, restricted to in-frame sequences. Some clones are absent from its copies; in checked studies, under half trace to an unresolved V gene, and the reason for the others is unknown. Here the sample has 9,000 to 15,000 clones; 60% to 85% occur a single time. The top ten constitute roughly a sixth of the sample. The specimen was uninvolved lung tissue not adjacent to the tumor. All receptors come from a human donor with non-small cell lung cancer.

This clone is medium-sized within its sample. The genes are TRBV6-6 and TRBJ2-2, with 10 bases aligning to TRBD2. The germline V gene encodes CDR1 MNHNY and CDR2 SVGAGI (reference sequence). The CDR3 has 14 residues. J lost 8 bases, V lost 0 bases, and 0 bases had no gene match. CDR3 nucleotides: TGTGCCAGCAGTTACTCGACTAGCGGGGGGGAGCTGTTTTTT. It encodes CASSYSTSGGELFF.

The rearrangement links TRBV30 to TRBJ2-7; D not certain. The CDR3 is made up of 11 amino acids. Per the germline V gene, CDR1 is GTSNPN and CDR2 is SVGIG (reference sequence). Trimming cost V 2 bases and J 6 bases, with 8 bases left between them. The CDR3 region has the DNA TGTGCCTGGAGTCCGTACGGCGAGCAGTACTTC. It codes for CAWSPYGEQYF.

J is TRBJ2-2 and V is TRBV6-5; a weak D match, TRBD1 (5 bases). Germline V gene lookup returns CDR1 MNHEY and CDR2 SVGAGI. Trimming removed 2 bases at V and 7 bases at J, with 8 bases between. CDR3 length: 13 residues. This chain's CDR3 is CASSYLGLGELFF. CDR3 bases: TGTGCCAGCAGTTACCTGGGGCTCGGGGAGCTGTTTTTT.

The chain combines TRBV4-1 with TRBJ1-1; 10 bases agree with TRBD1. J gave up 0 bases and V 5 bases, and 3 bases lay outside the gene matches. Germline V gene data show CDR1 as MGHRA and CDR2 as YSYEKL. The CDR3 has 15 residues. CDR3 loop: CASSGTGALNTEAFF. In nucleotides, the CDR3 is TGCGCCAGCAGCGGGACAGGGGCGCTGAACACTGAAGCTTTCTTT.

This chain uses TRBV10-1 with TRBJ2-1, with D uncertain. Deletions cut 3 bases from V and 0 bases from J, with 12 bases between. The CDR3 has 16 residues. Per the germline V gene, CDR1 is WNHNN and CDR2 is SYGVQD (reference sequence). As DNA, the CDR3 is TGCGCCAGCAGTGACACCGGGTCCAGCTCCTACAATGAGCAGTTCTTC. Amino acids: CASSDTGSSSYNEQFF.